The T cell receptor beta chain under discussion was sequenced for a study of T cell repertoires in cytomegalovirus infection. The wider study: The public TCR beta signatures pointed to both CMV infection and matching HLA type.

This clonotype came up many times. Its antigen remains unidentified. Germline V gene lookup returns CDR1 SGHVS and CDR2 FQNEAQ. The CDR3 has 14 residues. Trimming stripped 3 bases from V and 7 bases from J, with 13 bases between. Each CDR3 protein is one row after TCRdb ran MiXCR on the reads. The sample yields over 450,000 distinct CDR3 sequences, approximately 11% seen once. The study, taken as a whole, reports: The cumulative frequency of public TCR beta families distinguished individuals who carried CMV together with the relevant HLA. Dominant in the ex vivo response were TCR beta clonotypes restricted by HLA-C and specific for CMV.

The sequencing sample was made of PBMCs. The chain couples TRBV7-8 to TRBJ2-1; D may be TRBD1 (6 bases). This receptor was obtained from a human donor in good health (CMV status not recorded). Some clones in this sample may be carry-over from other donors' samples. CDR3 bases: TGTGCCAGCAGCTTGAGTTTTCAGGGGAATGAGCAGTTCTTC. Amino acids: CASSLSFQGNEQFF.